These 14 T cell receptor beta chains originate from one sample sequenced in a study of OX40 agonist ivuxolimab in advanced cancers. Libraries were prepared by immunoSEQ multiplex PCR; TCRdb keeps only in-frame clonotypes and omits some of them. The sample has about 62,000 clones; approximately 85% are singletons. The material was CD4+ or CD8+ T cells sorted from blood, obtained in a trial of the OX40 agonist ivuxolimab. The receptors were sampled from an adult with an advanced solid tumor such as melanoma, head and neck, liver or kidney cancer.

The V gene is TRBV27, the J gene TRBJ1-1, with D uncertain. V gave up 4 bases and J gave up 5 bases, with 14 bases separating them. The CDR3 length is 14 residues. Germline V gene data show CDR1 as MNHEY and CDR2 as SMNVEV (reference sequence). CDR3 sequence reads: CASSSWPSSTEAFF. The CDR3 DNA reads as TGTGCCAGCAGTTCGTGGCCATCCTCTACTGAAGCTTTCTTT.

The chain recombines TRBV4-1 with TRBJ2-7; D remains unclear. CDR3 length: 14 amino acids. Germline-derived CDR1 and CDR2 are MGHRA and YSYEKL. Trimming took off 3 bases at V and 1 base at J, with 10 bases between the two ends. CDR3 sequence reads: CASSHGPQSYEQYF. CDR3 bases: TGCGCCAGCAGCCACGGTCCCCAATCCTACGAGCAGTACTTC.

The chain carries TRBV4-1 and TRBJ2-3, with D unresolved. The CDR3 loop spans 16 amino acids. Germline CDR1 is MGHRA and CDR2 is YSYEKL. The germline V and J ends were trimmed by 1 base and 2 bases, with 13 bases remaining between them. CDR3 loop: CASSQVNLVTTDTQYF. CDR3 bases: TGCGCCAGCAGCCAAGTCAATTTAGTGACCACAGATACGCAGTATTTT.

The rearrangement uses TRBV6-1 and TRBJ2-5, with TRBD2 identical over 11 bases. The CDR3 extends over 17 amino acids. CDR1 is MNHNS and CDR2 is SASEGT in the germline V gene. V dropped 3 bases and J dropped 4; count of bases not matched to a gene: 10. The CDR3 region is CASSESIAGGPRETQYF. The CDR3 region has the DNA TGTGCCAGCAGTGAGAGTATAGCGGGGGGGCCCCGAGAGACCCAGTACTTC.

The gene calls are TRBV7-2 and TRBJ1-1, with 7 positions matching TRBD1. The V gene end was trimmed by 0 bases and the J gene end by 6 bases; junction bases not matched to a gene: 1. This CDR3 is built from 13 residues. Germline loops: CDR1 SGHTA, CDR2 FQGNSA. CDR3 loop: CASSLAQGAEAFF. CDR3 nucleotides: TGTGCCAGCAGCTTAGCGCAGGGGGCTGAAGCTTTCTTT. Combining the CDR3 with reference TRBV7-2 and TRBJ1-1 gives the whole variable domain GAGVSQSPSNKVTEKGKDVELRCDPISGHTALYWYRQSLGQGLEFLIYFQGNSAPDKSGLPSDRFSAERTGGSVSTLTIQRTQQEDSAVYLCASSLAQGAEAFFGQGTRLTVV.

This clone showed up just a few times. One end of the junction fails to match germline, which may point to a read error. V usage is TRBV10-3 and J usage is TRBJ1-1, with D perhaps TRBD1 (5 bases). The CDR3 contains 15 residues. Per the germline V gene, CDR1 is ENHRY and CDR2 is SYGVKD. The CDR3: CATSVDLQRRGEAFF. For the CDR3, the DNA is TGTGCCACCAGTGTAGACCTACAAAGGAGGGGTGAAGCTTTCTTT.

This rearrangement joins TRBV18 to TRBJ1-2; 8 nucleotides agree with TRBD1. The germline V gene encodes CDR1 KGHSH and CDR2 LQKENI. CDR3 length: 18 amino acids. J gave up 8 bases and V 6 bases, and 23 bases lay outside the gene matches. The CDR3: CASSPDRTGRLTGGGYTF. The DNA for the CDR3 is TGTGCCAGCTCCCCTGATAGGACAGGGCGATTAACCGGCGGGGGCTACACCTTC.

The CDR3 is CASSFDDWTGKAFF. CDR3 sequence (DNA): TGTGCCAGCAGCTTTGACGACTGGACAGGAAAAGCTTTCTTT. This chain joins TRBV7-2 and TRBJ1-1; TRBD1 agrees at 7 bases. The CDR3 sequence is 14 residues long. The germline CDR1 and CDR2 sequences are SGHTA and FQGNSA. The V segment lost 3 bases and the J segment 9 bases; nucleotides outside the gene matches: 10.

This rearrangement joins TRBV7-2 to TRBJ2-1; D perhaps matches TRBD2 (5 bases). Looked up from germline, CDR1 is SGHTA and CDR2 is FQGNSA. Deletions cut 2 bases from V and 9 bases from J, with 11 bases between. CDR3 length: 13 residues. CDR3 residues: CASSLKLGGEQFF. For the CDR3, the DNA is TGTGCCAGCAGCTTAAAACTTGGAGGTGAGCAGTTCTTC.

V and J are TRBV6-1 and TRBJ1-1; D remains ambiguous. This CDR3 spans 12 amino acids. The V gene's germline CDR1 is MNHNS and CDR2 SASEGT. Trimming took 5 bases from V and 6 from J, leaving 10 bases between them. The CDR3, as DNA: TGTGCCAGCAGTTGGCGGTTGGCTGAAGCTTTCTTT. Its translation: CASSWRLAEAFF.

V gene TRBV19 combines with J gene TRBJ1-6; tentatively, D is TRBD1 (5 bases). CDR1 is LNHDA, CDR2 SQIVND, per germline (reference sequence). The CDR3 contains 18 residues. V lost 0 bases and J lost 2, with 14 bases in between. The CDR3 DNA sequence: TGTGCCAGTAGTATAGATGTTGTTACGACAGCCTATAATTCACCCCTCCACTTT. Amino acid sequence: CASSIDVVTTAYNSPLHF.

V is TRBV19 and J is TRBJ1-6, with D possibly TRBD1 on 6 matching bases. V was shortened by 11 bases and J by 3 bases, with 14 bases between the two germline ends. CDR1 and CDR2 from the germline V gene are LNHDA and SQIVND (reference sequence). This CDR3 comprises 14 residues. DNA of the CDR3: TGTGCCTCGGGGGCAGGGGTCTATAATTCACCCCTCCACTTT. It specifies CASGAGVYNSPLHF.

This clone rates as medium-sized (0.01 to 0.1%). The gene calls are TRBV7-2 and TRBJ1-1; the match to TRBD1 covers 7 bases. Germline V lookup: CDR1 SGHTA, CDR2 FQGNSA. The CDR3 covers 14 residues. J was trimmed by 1 base and V by 3 bases; bases with no gene match: 2. The DNA of the CDR3 is TGTGCCAGCAGCTTTGGACAGGCGAACACTGAAGCTTTCTTT. Translation gives CASSFGQANTEAFF.

The genes are TRBV5-1 and TRBJ2-3; 8 nucleotides line up with TRBD1. This CDR3 has 13 residues. V gave up 8 bases and J gave up 4 bases; unmatched junction bases: 6. CDR1 SGHRS and CDR2 YFSETQ come from the germline V gene. CDR3: CASRGQASDTQYF. CDR3 coding DNA: TGCGCCAGTCGGGGACAGGCCTCAGATACGCAGTATTTT.